These 26 T cell receptor beta chains originate from one sample sequenced in a study of blood T cell repertoires in COVID-19. Sequenced by immunoSEQ multiplex PCR; TCRdb stores in-frame clones only, minus some. The sample lists more than 95,000 clones; roughly four fifths were seen once. Material for sequencing was peripheral blood. The origin of the receptors is an elderly woman with active or convalescent COVID-19.

This chain connects TRBV19 to TRBJ1-1; 7 nucleotides agree with TRBD1. The length of the CDR3 is 14 residues. Unmatched junction bases numbered 4, after V lost 5 bases and J lost 1 base. Germline lookup yields CDR1 LNHDA and CDR2 SQIVND (reference sequence). The CDR3 protein is CASSLDRENTEAFF. The CDR3 DNA sequence: TGTGCCAGTAGTCTCGACAGGGAGAACACTGAAGCTTTCTTT.

This clone was seen only a few times. The chain uses TRBV14 and TRBJ1-2; 9 positions agree with TRBD1. J lost 7 bases, V lost 1 base, and 13 bases had no gene match. From germline, CDR1 is SGHDN and CDR2 FVKESK. This CDR3 spans 17 amino acids. The CDR3 sequence is CASSQVDGTGFFRGYTF. The DNA of the CDR3 is TGTGCCAGCAGCCAAGTCGATGGGACAGGGTTTTTCCGTGGCTACACCTTC.

This sequence joins TRBV6-5 and TRBJ1-5; D possibly corresponds to TRBD1 (6 bases). Trimming removed 8 bases from V and 6 bases from J, with 20 bases in between. The germline CDR1 and CDR2 sequences are MNHEY and SVGAGI. The CDR3 consists of 15 residues. The CDR3, as DNA: TGTGCCAGCGGGGGACCGGGACAAATCGGTCAGCCCCAGCATTTT. Residues: CASGGPGQIGQPQHF.

The rearrangement uses TRBV11-2 and TRBJ1-2; maybe TRBD1 (5 bases). Germline V lookup: CDR1 SGHAT, CDR2 FQNNGV. The CDR3 runs 14 residues. V dropped 4 bases and J dropped 7 bases, with 16 bases sitting between them. The CDR3: CASSSYQGSSGYTF. The CDR3 bases are TGTGCCAGCAGCTCCTATCAGGGCTCGAGTGGCTACACCTTC. Supplemented by reference TRBV11-2 and TRBJ1-2, the full variable domain reads EAGVAQSPRYKIIEKRQSVAFWCNPISGHATLYWYQQILGQGPKLLIQFQNNGVVDDSQLPKDRFSAERLKGVDSTLKIQPAKLEDSAVYLCASSSYQGSSGYTFGSGTRLTVV.

The chain links TRBV6-5 to TRBJ1-2, with D perhaps TRBD1 (5 bases). With 6 bases removed from V and 3 bases from J, the gap between germline ends came to 17 bases. This CDR3 contains 15 residues. Germline V CDR1 and CDR2: MNHEY, SVGAGI. CDR3 residues: CASRPTDSLYYGYTF. In DNA, the CDR3 is TGTGCCAGCAGACCGACAGATTCCCTTTACTATGGCTACACCTTC.

The chain uses TRBV4-2 and TRBJ1-6; a possible D gene is TRBD1 (5 bases). Trimming stripped 1 base from V and 8 bases from J, with 12 bases between. CDR1 and CDR2 (germline): LGHNA, YNFKEQ. CDR3 length equals 15 residues. The CDR3 spells CASSQVSGLYSPLHF. Written as DNA, the CDR3 is TGTGCCAGCAGCCAAGTGTCAGGGTTATATTCACCCCTCCACTTT.

This chain connects TRBV6-2 or TRBV6-3 to TRBJ2-5; TRBD2 might be the D (5 bases). V lost 2 bases and J 5 bases, leaving 12 bases between the germline ends. CDR1 is MNHEY and CDR2 is SVGEGT in the germline V gene. This CDR3 is built from 14 residues. CDR3: CASSYRGSGETQYF. CDR3 DNA sequence: TGTGCCAGCAGTTACCGGGGATCGGGGGAGACCCAGTACTTC.

Here the CDR3 reads CATSRDLFSGNTIYF. The CDR3, as DNA: TGTGCCACCAGCAGAGATCTGTTCTCTGGAAACACCATATATTTT. This chain links TRBV15 with TRBJ1-3; no clear D. The germline CDR1 and CDR2 sequences are LNHNV and YYDKDF (reference sequence). V was cut by 0 bases and J by 0 bases, with 6 bases left in between. This CDR3 spans 15 amino acids.

As regards this clone: Other DNA sequences of this sample code for an identical CDR3. This sequence joins TRBV28 and TRBJ1-2, with D maybe TRBD1 (5 bases). CDR1 and CDR2 (germline): MDHEN, SYDVKM. V was shortened by 2 bases and J by 5 bases, with 9 bases between the two germline ends. The CDR3 length is 13 residues. CDR3 region: CASSLTREYGYTF. Written as DNA, the CDR3 is TGTGCCAGCAGTTTAACCAGGGAATATGGCTACACCTTC.

This clone was found once. The chain uses TRBV13 and TRBJ2-3; 9 positions match TRBD2. The CDR3 totals 15 residues. J was trimmed by 6 bases and V by 5 bases; bases with no gene match: 9. The germline V gene has CDR1 PRHDT and CDR2 FYEKMQ (reference sequence). The CDR3 DNA reads TGTGCCAGCAGCCCTACGGGACTAGCCCCTGATACGCAGTATTTT. The encoded protein is CASSPTGLAPDTQYF.

This clone showed up just a few times. The genes are TRBV12-3 or TRBV12-4 and TRBJ2-5, with D possibly TRBD2 on 6 matching bases. Trimming removed 4 bases at V and 5 bases at J, with 11 bases between. The CDR3 runs to 13 residues. The CDR3 is CASSWAGTETQYF. The CDR3 region has the DNA TGTGCCAGCAGTTGGGCGGGAACGGAGACCCAGTACTTC.

The genes are TRBV27 and TRBJ2-5, with a tentative D call TRBD2 (6 bases). Trimming cost V 2 bases and J 3 bases, with 16 bases left between them. Germline CDR1 MNHEY, CDR2 SMNVEV (reference sequence). The CDR3 is 16 amino acids. The CDR3 spells CASSLKGRPSKETQYF. The DNA of the CDR3 is TGTGCCAGCAGTTTAAAGGGGAGGCCGAGTAAAGAGACCCAGTACTTC.

This clone was observed at least ten times. The chain couples TRBV7-6 to TRBJ2-7; 8 bases map to TRBD2. CDR3 length: 15 amino acids. Germline V gene sequence: CDR1 SGHVS, CDR2 FNYEAQ. V lost 3 bases to trimming and J lost 5 bases; unmatched junction nucleotides: 9. The CDR3 reads CASSLEREHFDEQYF. The CDR3 coding sequence is TGTGCCAGCAGCTTGGAGCGGGAGCATTTCGACGAGCAGTACTTC.

There are a few counts of this clone. This chain connects TRBV3-1 (or the pseudogene TRBV3-2) to TRBJ2-3, with TRBD2 identical over 10 bases. CDR1 and CDR2 (germline): LGHDT, YNNKEL (reference sequence). This CDR3 is 15 amino acids long. V was clipped by 4 bases and J by 4 bases; unmatched bases: 5. The CDR3 loop is CASSPLAGVADTQYF. The DNA of the CDR3 is TGTGCCAGCAGCCCTCTAGCGGGAGTGGCAGATACGCAGTATTTT.

This chain connects TRBV28 to TRBJ2-5; 10 nucleotides line up with TRBD2. Germline values: CDR1 MDHEN, CDR2 SYDVKM. V gave up 5 bases and J gave up 3 bases; unmatched junction bases: 9. This CDR3 comprises 16 residues. The DNA of the CDR3 is TGTGCCAGCAGTAACTTAGCGGGGGGTCGTAAAGAGACCCAGTACTTC. Its protein is CASSNLAGGRKETQYF.

This clone was detected only once. CDR3 loop: CAISESFFGGVKETQYF. In DNA, the CDR3 is TGTGCCATCAGTGAGTCGTTTTTTGGAGGGGTTAAAGAGACCCAGTACTTC. The genes are TRBV10-3 and TRBJ2-5, with a tentative D call TRBD2 (6 bases). Germline CDR1 is ENHRY and CDR2 is SYGVKD. This CDR3 is built from 17 residues. Trimming took off 0 bases at V and 3 bases at J, with 17 bases between the two ends.

The chain links TRBV10-3 to TRBJ2-3, with 7 positions matching TRBD2. Germline-derived CDR1 and CDR2 are ENHRY and SYGVKD. The V and J ends lost 2 bases and 0 bases, in that order; junction bases with no gene match: 2. The CDR3 runs 15 residues. The CDR3 reads CAISEPGLSTDTQYF. CDR3 sequence (DNA): TGTGCCATCAGTGAGCCGGGACTAAGCACAGATACGCAGTATTTT.

The chain couples TRBV28 to TRBJ1-5, with D tentatively TRBD1 (5 bases). There are 15 residues in the CDR3. Germline V gives CDR1 MDHEN, CDR2 SYDVKM. Trimming took off 5 bases at V and 0 bases at J, with 11 bases between the two ends. CDR3 region: CASSTGGVSNQPQHF. CDR3 DNA: TGTGCCAGCAGTACGGGGGGAGTTAGCAATCAGCCCCAGCATTTT.

The chain employs TRBV9 and TRBJ1-5; no clear D. V was trimmed by 0 bases and J by 3 bases, leaving 10 bases between them. Germline V gives CDR1 SGDLS, CDR2 YYNGEE. There are 15 residues in the CDR3. The CDR3 protein is CASSVDTTANQPQHF. In DNA, the CDR3 is TGTGCCAGCAGCGTAGATACAACAGCCAATCAGCCCCAGCATTTT. The full variable domain, rest sourced from reference TRBV9 and TRBJ1-5, is DSGVTQTPKHLITATGQRVTLRCSPRSGDLSVYWYQQSLDQGLQFLIQYYNGEERAKGNILERFSAQQFPDLHSELNLSSLELGDSALYFCASSVDTTANQPQHFGDGTRLSIL.

This chain joins TRBV27 and TRBJ1-2, with 7 positions matching TRBD1. This CDR3 spans 13 amino acids. V trimming: 4 bases; J trimming: 7 bases; junction bases outside the gene matches: 6. Germline V gene lookup returns CDR1 MNHEY and CDR2 SMNVEV (reference sequence). The CDR3 sequence is CASSYGTEGGYTF. The CDR3 nucleotides are TGTGCCAGCAGTTACGGGACAGAGGGTGGCTACACCTTC.

This chain uses TRBV10-3 with TRBJ2-3, with D perhaps TRBD1 (6 bases). CDR3 length equals 15 residues. The germline CDR1 and CDR2 sequences are ENHRY and SYGVKD. V lost 7 bases to trimming and J lost 0 bases, with 14 bases between them. The CDR3 nucleotides read TGTGCCATCAAGACCGGGACACTTAGCACAGATACGCAGTATTTT. Its translation: CAIKTGTLSTDTQYF.

J is TRBJ1-5 and V is TRBV28, with a tentative D call TRBD1 (5 bases). CDR1 and CDR2 (germline): MDHEN, SYDVKM. The CDR3 extends over 17 amino acids. Trimming shortened V by 7 bases and J by 2 bases, and 21 bases separated the two germline ends. CDR3 region: CASNVQDRIYGNQPQHF. The CDR3 DNA reads as TGTGCCAGCAACGTACAGGATCGGATATATGGCAATCAGCCCCAGCATTTT. The full variable domain, with the rest looked up from reference TRBV28 and TRBJ1-5, is DVKVTQSSRYLVKRTGEKVFLECVQDMDHENMFWYRQDPGLGLRLIYFSYDVKMKEKGDIPEGYSVSREKKERFSLILESASTNQTSMYLCASNVQDRIYGNQPQHFGDGTRLSIL.

CDR3: CASSTRQVQETQYF. For the CDR3, the DNA is TGTGCCAGCAGCACCCGGCAGGTACAAGAGACCCAGTACTTC. This chain joins TRBV5-6 and TRBJ2-5; no clear D. V lost 4 bases and J lost 2, with 12 bases in between. The CDR3 length is 14 residues. Germline lookup yields CDR1 SGHDT and CDR2 YYEEEE.

This chain links TRBV6-2 or TRBV6-3 with TRBJ2-7, with 7 bases fitting TRBD2. Germline assignment: CDR1 MNHEY and CDR2 SVGEGT. CDR3 length: 14 residues. The J segment lost 3 bases and the V segment lost 5 bases, leaving 7 bases of the junction unmatched. In DNA form, the CDR3 reads TGTGCCAGCAGTCGGCGGGAGCTGTTCTACGAGCAGTACTTC. Translation gives CASSRRELFYEQYF.

The chain is built from TRBV7-3 and TRBJ1-1; D is undetermined. Germline V gene data show CDR1 as SGHTA and CDR2 as FQGTGA. This CDR3 has 13 amino acids. The V gene lost 3 bases and the J gene lost 2 bases, with 7 bases spanning the gap. The chain's CDR3 is CASSFGPNTEAFF. For the CDR3, the DNA is TGTGCCAGCAGCTTTGGCCCCAACACTGAAGCTTTCTTT.

J is TRBJ1-1 and V is TRBV19; TRBD1 matches 7 bases. The CDR3 sequence is 13 residues long. Germline V gene sequence: CDR1 LNHDA, CDR2 SQIVND (reference sequence). J gave up 6 bases and V 2 bases, and 3 bases lay outside the gene matches. The chain's CDR3 is CASSISQGAEAFF. The CDR3 nucleotides are TGTGCCAGTAGTATAAGCCAGGGGGCTGAAGCTTTCTTT.